This TCR beta chain was identified during a study of shared clonotypes between healthy human individuals. Regarding the study as a whole: Clonotypes that were shared across a few donors made up roughly 5% of naive CD4 clonotypes.

This CDR3 has 18 residues. V lost 4 bases, J lost 2 bases, and 22 bases lay in between. Germline loops: CDR1 MDHEN, CDR2 SYDVKM. TCRdb's table, derived via immunoSEQ multiplex PCR, lists solely in-frame clones and lacks some. The sample contains about 2.1 million clones, just over 90% of which appear only once. CD45RO-negative, CCR7-selected cells formed the naive CD8 fraction, which excluded terminally differentiated effector memory CD45RA+ cells. Of note for this clone: The antigen is undetermined.

This TCR was sampled from a man younger than 35 in good health. Some clones in this sample may be carry-over from other donors' samples. Source material: naive CD8+ T cells from PBMCs. V usage is TRBV28 and J usage is TRBJ2-3, with D tentatively TRBD1 or TRBD2 (6 bases each). The CDR3 is CASSSIPLGGLATDTQYF. The CDR3 nucleotides are TGTGCCAGCAGTTCAATCCCCCTAGGGGGGTTGGCCACAGATACGCAGTATTTT. The variable domain in full, completed from reference TRBV28 and TRBJ2-3, reads DVKVTQSSRYLVKRTGEKVFLECVQDMDHENMFWYRQDPGLGLRLIYFSYDVKMKEKGDIPEGYSVSREKKERFSLILESASTNQTSMYLCASSSIPLGGLATDTQYFGPGTRLTVL.